One T cell receptor beta chain is described in this entry. The antigen remains undetermined. This record comes from a study of T cell repertoires in cytomegalovirus infection. Study-wide context: Both a matching HLA type and CMV infection were indicated by public TCR beta signatures.

A single record per CDR3 protein comes from TCRdb applying MiXCR to the reads. Of approximately 990,000 distinct CDR3 sequences listed, around 32% are singletons. The material was cultured CD8+ T cells from PBMCs, obtained from culture after CMV antigen stimulation. This receptor was identified in a human donor in good health (CMV status not recorded). Some clones in this sample may be carry-over from other donors' samples.

The CDR3 loop reads CASSLRAGTGTEAFF. In nucleotides, the CDR3 is TGTGCCAGCAGCTTACGAGCGGGGACGGGCACTGAAGCTTTCTTT. The chain is built from TRBV7-6 and TRBJ1-1; D is perhaps TRBD1 (5 bases). The germline V gene encodes CDR1 SGHVS and CDR2 FNYEAQ. V lost 2 bases, J lost 4 bases, and 14 bases lay in between. This CDR3 region has 15 residues. The full variable domain, its missing parts supplied by reference TRBV7-6 and TRBJ1-1, is GAGVSQSPRYKVTKRGQDVALRCDPISGHVSLYWYRQALGQGPEFLTYFNYEAQQDKSGLPNDRFSAERPEGSISTLTIQRTEQRDSAMYRCASSLRAGTGTEAFFGQGTRLTVV.